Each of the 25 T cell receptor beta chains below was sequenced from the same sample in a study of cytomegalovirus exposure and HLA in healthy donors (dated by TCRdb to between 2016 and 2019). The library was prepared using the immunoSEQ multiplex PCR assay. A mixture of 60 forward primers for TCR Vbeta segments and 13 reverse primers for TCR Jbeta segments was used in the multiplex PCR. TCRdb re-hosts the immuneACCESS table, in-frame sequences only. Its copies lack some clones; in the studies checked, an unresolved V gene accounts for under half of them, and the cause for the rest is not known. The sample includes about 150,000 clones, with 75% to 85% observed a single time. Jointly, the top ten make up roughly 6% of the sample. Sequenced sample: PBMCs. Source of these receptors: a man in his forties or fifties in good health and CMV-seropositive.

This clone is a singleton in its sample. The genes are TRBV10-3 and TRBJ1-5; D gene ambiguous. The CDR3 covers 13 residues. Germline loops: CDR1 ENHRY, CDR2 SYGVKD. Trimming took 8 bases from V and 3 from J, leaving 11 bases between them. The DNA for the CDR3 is TGTGCCATCTCCCAGGAACTCAATCAGCCCCAGCATTTT. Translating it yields CAISQELNQPQHF.

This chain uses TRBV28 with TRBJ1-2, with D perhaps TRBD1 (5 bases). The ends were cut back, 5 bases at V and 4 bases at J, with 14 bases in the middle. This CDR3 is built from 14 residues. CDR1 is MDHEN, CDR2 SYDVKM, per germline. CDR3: CASSGAPGVYGYTF. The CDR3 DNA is TGTGCCAGCAGTGGGGCCCCGGGGGTCTATGGCTACACCTTC.

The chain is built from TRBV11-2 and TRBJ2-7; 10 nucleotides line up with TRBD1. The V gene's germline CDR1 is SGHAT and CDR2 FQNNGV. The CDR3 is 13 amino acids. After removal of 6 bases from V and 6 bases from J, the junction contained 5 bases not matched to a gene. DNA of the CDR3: TGTGCCAGCAGGGGACAGGGGCCCGGCGAGCAGTACTTC. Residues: CASRGQGPGEQYF.

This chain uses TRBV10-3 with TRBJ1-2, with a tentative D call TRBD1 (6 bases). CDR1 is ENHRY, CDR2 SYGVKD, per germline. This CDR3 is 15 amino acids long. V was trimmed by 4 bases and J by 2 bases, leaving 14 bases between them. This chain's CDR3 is CAISGTGTFNYGYTF. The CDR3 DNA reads TGTGCCATCAGTGGAACAGGGACCTTCAACTATGGCTACACCTTC.

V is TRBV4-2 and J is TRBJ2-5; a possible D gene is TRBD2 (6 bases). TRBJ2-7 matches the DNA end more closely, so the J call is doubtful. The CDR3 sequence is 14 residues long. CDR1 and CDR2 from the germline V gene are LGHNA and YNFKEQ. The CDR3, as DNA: TGTGCCAGCAGCCAAGCGCGCGGGGCCTACGAGCAGTACTTC. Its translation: CASSQARGAYEQYF.

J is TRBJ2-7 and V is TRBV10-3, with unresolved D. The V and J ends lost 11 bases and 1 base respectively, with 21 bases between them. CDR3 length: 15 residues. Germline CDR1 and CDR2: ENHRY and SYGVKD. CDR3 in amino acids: CAVWNDGWSSYEQYF. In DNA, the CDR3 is TGTGCCGTATGGAACGACGGGTGGTCATCCTACGAGCAGTACTTC.

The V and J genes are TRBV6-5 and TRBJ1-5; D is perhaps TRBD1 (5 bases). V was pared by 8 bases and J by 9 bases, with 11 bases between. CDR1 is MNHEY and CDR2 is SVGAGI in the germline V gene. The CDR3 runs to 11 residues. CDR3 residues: CASGLGGPQHF. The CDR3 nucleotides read TGTGCCAGCGGTTTGGGGGGGCCCCAGCATTTT.

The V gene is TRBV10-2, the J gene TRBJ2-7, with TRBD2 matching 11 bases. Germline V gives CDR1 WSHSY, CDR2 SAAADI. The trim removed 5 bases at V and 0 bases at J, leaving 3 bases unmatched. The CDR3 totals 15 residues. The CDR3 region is CASSPGLAGSYEQYF. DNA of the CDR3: TGCGCCAGCAGTCCAGGACTAGCGGGCTCCTACGAGCAGTACTTC.

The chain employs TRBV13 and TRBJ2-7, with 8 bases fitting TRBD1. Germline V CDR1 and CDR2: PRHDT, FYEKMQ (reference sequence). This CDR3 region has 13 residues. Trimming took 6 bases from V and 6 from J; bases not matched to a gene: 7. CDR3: CASRGDRRGEQYF. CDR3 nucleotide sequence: TGTGCCAGCAGAGGGGACAGGCGGGGCGAGCAGTACTTC.

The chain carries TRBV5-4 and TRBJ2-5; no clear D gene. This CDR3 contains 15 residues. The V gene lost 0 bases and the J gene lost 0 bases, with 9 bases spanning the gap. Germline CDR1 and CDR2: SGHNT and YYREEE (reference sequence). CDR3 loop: CASSLDSGYQETQYF. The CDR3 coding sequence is TGTGCCAGCAGCTTGGATTCCGGGTACCAAGAGACCCAGTACTTC.

The CDR3 coding sequence is TGTGCCAGCAGTTTGACAGGGGGGTACGGTGAGCAGTTCTTC. It encodes CASSLTGGYGEQFF. The chain links TRBV28 to TRBJ2-1; 9 bases match TRBD1. The CDR3 consists of 14 residues. J gave up 9 bases and V 3 bases, and 6 bases lay outside the gene matches. Germline CDR1 reads MDHEN; CDR2 reads SYDVKM.

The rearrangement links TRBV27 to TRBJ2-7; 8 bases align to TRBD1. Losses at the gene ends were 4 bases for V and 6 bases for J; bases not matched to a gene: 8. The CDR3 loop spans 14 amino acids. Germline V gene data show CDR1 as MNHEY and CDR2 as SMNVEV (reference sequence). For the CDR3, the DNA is TGTGCCAGCAGTTCGGGGACAGGTTCGCTCGAGCAGTACTTC. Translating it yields CASSSGTGSLEQYF.

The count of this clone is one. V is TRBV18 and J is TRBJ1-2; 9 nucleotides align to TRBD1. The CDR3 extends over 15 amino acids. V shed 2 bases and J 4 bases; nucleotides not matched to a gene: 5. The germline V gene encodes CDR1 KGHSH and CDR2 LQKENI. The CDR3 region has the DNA TGTGCCAGCTCACCAGCGTCGACAGGGGGCTATGGCTACACCTTC. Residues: CASSPASTGGYGYTF.

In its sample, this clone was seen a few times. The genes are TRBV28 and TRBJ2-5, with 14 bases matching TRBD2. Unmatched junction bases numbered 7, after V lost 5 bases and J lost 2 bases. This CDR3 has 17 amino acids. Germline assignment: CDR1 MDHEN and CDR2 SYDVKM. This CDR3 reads CASSPGTSGSLQETQYF. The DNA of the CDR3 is TGTGCCAGCAGTCCAGGGACTAGCGGGAGCCTACAAGAGACCCAGTACTTC.

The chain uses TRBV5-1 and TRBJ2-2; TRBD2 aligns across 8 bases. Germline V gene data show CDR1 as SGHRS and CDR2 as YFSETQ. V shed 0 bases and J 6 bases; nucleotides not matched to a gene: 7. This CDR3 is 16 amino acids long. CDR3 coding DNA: TGCGCCAGCAGCTTGGCAGGCGGGAGGTGGTCCGGGGAGCTGTTTTTT. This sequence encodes CASSLAGGRWSGELFF.

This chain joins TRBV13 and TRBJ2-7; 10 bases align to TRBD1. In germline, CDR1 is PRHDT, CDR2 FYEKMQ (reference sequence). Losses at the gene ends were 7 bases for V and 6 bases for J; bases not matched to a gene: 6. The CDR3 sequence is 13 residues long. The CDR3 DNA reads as TGTGCCAGCACCTTTGGACAGGGGGGCGAGCAGTACTTC. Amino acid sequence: CASTFGQGGEQYF.

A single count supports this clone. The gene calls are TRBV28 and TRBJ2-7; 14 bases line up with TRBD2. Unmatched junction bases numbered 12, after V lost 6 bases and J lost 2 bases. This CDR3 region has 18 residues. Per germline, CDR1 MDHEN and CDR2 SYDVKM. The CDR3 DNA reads TGTGCCAGCAGCCTTACGGGACTAGCGGGAGAATTCCCCTACGAGCAGTACTTC. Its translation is CASSLTGLAGEFPYEQYF.

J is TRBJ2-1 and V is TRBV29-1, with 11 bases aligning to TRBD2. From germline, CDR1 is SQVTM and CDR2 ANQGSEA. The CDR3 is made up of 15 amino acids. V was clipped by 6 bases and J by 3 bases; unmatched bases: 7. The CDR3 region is CSVDRLAGRYNEQFF. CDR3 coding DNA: TGCAGCGTAGATAGACTAGCGGGGCGCTACAATGAGCAGTTCTTC.

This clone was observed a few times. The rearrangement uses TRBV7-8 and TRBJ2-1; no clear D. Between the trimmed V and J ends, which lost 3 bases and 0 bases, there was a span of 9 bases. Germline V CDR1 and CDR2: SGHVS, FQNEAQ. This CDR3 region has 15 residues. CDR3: CASSFFESSYNEQFF. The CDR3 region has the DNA TGTGCCAGCAGCTTTTTTGAGAGCTCCTACAATGAGCAGTTCTTC.

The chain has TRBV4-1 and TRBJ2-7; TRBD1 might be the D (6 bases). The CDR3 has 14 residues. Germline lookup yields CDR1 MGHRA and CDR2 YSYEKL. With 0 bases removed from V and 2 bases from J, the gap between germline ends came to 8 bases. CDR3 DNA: TGCGCCAGCAGCCAAGACCAGGGGCCCTACGAGCAGTACTTC. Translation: CASSQDQGPYEQYF.

DNA of the CDR3: TGTGCCAGCACTCCCTCGGCGGGAGGAGAGACCCAGTACTTC. Translating it yields CASTPSAGGETQYF. The J gene is TRBJ2-5, the V gene TRBV2, with TRBD2 matching over 8 bases. The CDR3 contains 14 residues. Trimming removed 7 bases from V and 4 bases from J; junction bases left unmatched: 8. CDR1 is SNHLY, CDR2 FYNNEI, per germline.

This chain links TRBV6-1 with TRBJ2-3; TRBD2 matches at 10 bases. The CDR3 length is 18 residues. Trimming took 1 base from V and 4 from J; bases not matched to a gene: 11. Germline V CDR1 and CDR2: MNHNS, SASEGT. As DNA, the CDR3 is TGTGCCAGCAGTGAAGTTCTCTGGGCTAGCGGGAGTCCAGATACGCAGTATTTT. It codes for CASSEVLWASGSPDTQYF.

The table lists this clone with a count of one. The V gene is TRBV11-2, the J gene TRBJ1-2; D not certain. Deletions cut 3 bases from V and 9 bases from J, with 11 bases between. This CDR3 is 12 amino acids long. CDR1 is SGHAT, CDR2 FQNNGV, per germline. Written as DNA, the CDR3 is TGTGCCAGCAGCTTTGCCCGAGACAGCTACACCTTC. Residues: CASSFARDSYTF.

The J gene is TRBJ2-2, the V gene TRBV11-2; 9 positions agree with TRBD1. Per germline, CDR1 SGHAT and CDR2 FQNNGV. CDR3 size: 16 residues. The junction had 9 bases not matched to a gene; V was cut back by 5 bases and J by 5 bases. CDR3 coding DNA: TGTGCCAGCAGCGGGACAGGGCTACGAGGGACCGGGGAGCTGTTTTTT. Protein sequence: CASSGTGLRGTGELFF.

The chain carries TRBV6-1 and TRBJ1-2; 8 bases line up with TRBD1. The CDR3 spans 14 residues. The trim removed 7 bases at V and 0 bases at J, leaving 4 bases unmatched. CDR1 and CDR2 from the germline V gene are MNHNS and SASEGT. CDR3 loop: CASNPQGANYGYTF. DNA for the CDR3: TGTGCCAGCAACCCACAGGGGGCTAACTATGGCTACACCTTC.